The 8 T cell receptor beta chains listed next were all sequenced from one sample in a study of cytomegalovirus exposure and HLA in healthy donors. The PCR contained 60 Vbeta and 13 Jbeta primers. The method was immunoSEQ multiplex PCR; TCRdb's version includes in-frame clones alone and lacks a portion of them. Found here are 150,000 to 200,000 clones, roughly 90% of them singletons; the top ten hold roughly 0.23%. Sequencing was done on a sample of PBMCs. The receptors come from a girl under three years old in good health and CMV-seronegative.

The V and J genes are TRBV7-2 and TRBJ2-5; 11 bases line up with TRBD2. With 1 base clipped from V and 5 bases from J, the junction kept 9 bases outside the gene matches. This CDR3 comprises 17 residues. The germline CDR1 and CDR2 sequences are SGHTA and FQGNSA. The DNA of the CDR3 is TGTGCCAGCAGCTTAGTTAGCGGGAGGGCCGAGGAGGAGACCCAGTACTTC. Translation gives CASSLVSGRAEEETQYF.

Here the CDR3 reads CASSLERNLETQYF. The CDR3 DNA is TGCGCCAGCAGCTTGGAGCGTAATCTAGAGACCCAGTACTTC. This chain joins TRBV5-1 and TRBJ2-5; D unclear. V was shortened by 0 bases and J by 4 bases, with 10 bases between the two germline ends. The length of the CDR3 is 14 residues. CDR1 is SGHRS and CDR2 is YFSETQ in the germline V gene.

This clone was observed a handful of times. The gene calls are TRBV25-1 and TRBJ2-6; D call uncertain. CDR1 and CDR2 (germline): MGHDK, SYGVNS. Deletions cut 1 base from V and 4 bases from J, with 5 bases between. The CDR3 totals 14 residues. Here the CDR3 reads CASSESGGANVLTF. The CDR3 bases are TGTGCCAGCAGTGAATCTGGCGGGGCCAACGTCCTGACTTTC.

This chain links TRBV2 with TRBJ1-2; no clear D gene. Trimming removed 6 bases at V and 1 base at J, with 9 bases between. This CDR3 is 13 amino acids long. Germline V lookup: CDR1 SNHLY, CDR2 FYNNEI. DNA for the CDR3: TGTGCCAGCAGAAATTTAGATAACTATGGCTACACCTTC. This translates into CASRNLDNYGYTF.

CDR3 amino acids: CASREQVNTEAFF. In nucleotides, the CDR3 is TGTGCCAGCAGGGAACAGGTGAACACTGAAGCTTTCTTT. The chain recombines TRBV2 with TRBJ1-1, with D perhaps TRBD1 (5 bases). Between the trimmed V and J ends, which lost 6 bases and 0 bases, there was a span of 8 bases. The CDR3 runs to 13 residues. The germline V gene has CDR1 SNHLY and CDR2 FYNNEI.

This clone appeared a few times. This rearrangement joins TRBV7-8 to TRBJ1-1, with TRBD1 identical over 7 bases. The CDR3 is 15 residues long. Losses at the gene ends were 5 bases for V and 0 bases for J; bases not matched to a gene: 6. CDR1 and CDR2 (germline): SGHVS, FQNEAQ. The CDR3 sequence is CASSVLTGMNTEAFF. CDR3 in DNA: TGTGCCAGCAGCGTATTGACAGGGATGAACACTGAAGCTTTCTTT.

The chain carries TRBV30 and TRBJ2-4, with TRBD2 identical over 7 bases. Germline lookup yields CDR1 GTSNPN and CDR2 SVGIG (reference sequence). The CDR3 consists of 12 residues. V dropped 3 bases and J dropped 9; count of bases not matched to a gene: 5. Here the CDR3 DNA reads TGTGCCTGGAGACCGGGGGAGGGCATTCAGTACTTC. This encodes CAWRPGEGIQYF.

The chain couples TRBV4-1 to TRBJ1-4, with D possibly TRBD1 on 6 matching bases. The CDR3 runs to 15 residues. Germline CDR1 and CDR2: MGHRA and YSYEKL. V lost 4 bases, J lost 6 bases, and 15 bases lay in between. CDR3 coding DNA: TGCGCCAGCAGCCTACAGGGTTCCGGGGATGAAAAACTGTTTTTT. It is translated as CASSLQGSGDEKLFF.